This TCR beta chain was identified in a study of healthy donors' naive CD4 and CD8 T cells. Study-level information: For TCR alpha, new primers spanned all functional IMGT alpha genes. Notes on the study in general: Alpha and beta chains were sequenced in bulk without pairing. Bias from naive T cell homeostatic proliferation was not addressed.

The CDR3 length is 14 residues, termini included. Germline lookup yields CDR1 MNHEY and CDR2 SVGEGT. A single count supports this clonotype. The antigen remains unidentified. The conserved closing phenylalanine or tryptophan is absent in this CDR3, likely reflecting a read error. The DNA is omitted, as the CDR3 cannot be located on it reliably, and the CDR3 follows TCRdb's listing. Starting from around 500 ng of total RNA, TCR libraries were made with linear amplification. TCRdb re-called the reads with MiXCR, one entry per CDR3 protein. The top ten hold less than 2.5% of the sample, which has approximately 180,000 distinct CDR3 sequences, over 60% seen once.

This receptor was taken from a pool of human donors in good health; the sample pools cells from several healthy donors. This chain links TRBV6-2 or TRBV6-3 with TRBJ1-2; the table assigns TRBD1, which was not confirmed against the DNA. The sequenced sample consisted of naive CD4+ and CD8+ T cells sorted from blood, pooled from several donors. The CDR3: CASSSAGTGFFHTL.